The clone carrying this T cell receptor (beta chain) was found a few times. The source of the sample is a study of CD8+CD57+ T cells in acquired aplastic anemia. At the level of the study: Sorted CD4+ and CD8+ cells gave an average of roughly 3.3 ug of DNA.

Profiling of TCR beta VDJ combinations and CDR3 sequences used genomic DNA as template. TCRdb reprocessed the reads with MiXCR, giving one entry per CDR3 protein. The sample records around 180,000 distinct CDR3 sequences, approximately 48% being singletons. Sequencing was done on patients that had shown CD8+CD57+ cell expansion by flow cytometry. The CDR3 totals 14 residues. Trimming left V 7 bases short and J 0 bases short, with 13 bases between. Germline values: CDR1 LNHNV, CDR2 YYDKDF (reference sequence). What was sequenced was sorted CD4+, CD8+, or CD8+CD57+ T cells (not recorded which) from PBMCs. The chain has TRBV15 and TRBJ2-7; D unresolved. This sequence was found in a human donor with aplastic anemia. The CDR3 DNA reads TGTGCCACCACCCCCCTAACTGGCTCCTACGAGCAGTACTTC. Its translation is CATTPLTGSYEQYF.